Presented here are 22 T cell receptor beta chains from one specimen sequenced in a study of cytomegalovirus exposure and HLA in healthy donors (TCRdb year 2017). Libraries were prepared through the immunoSEQ multiplex PCR assay. The multiplex PCR relied on a mix of 60 forward primers for TCR Vbeta segments and 13 reverse primers for TCR Jbeta segments. TCRdb mirrors the immuneACCESS table, restricted to in-frame sequences. Some clones are absent from its copies; in checked studies, under half trace to an unresolved V gene, and the reason for the others is unknown. The table of this sample itemizes about 210,000 clones. Of the sample, over 0.75% is held by the ten largest clones. The specimen was PBMCs. Every receptor here comes from a woman aged 25-40 years in good health and CMV-seropositive.

The V gene is TRBV27, the J gene TRBJ2-1; 11 positions agree with TRBD2. With V trimmed by 6 bases and J by 10 bases, 5 bases remained unmatched. Germline CDR1 MNHEY, CDR2 SMNVEV (reference sequence). The CDR3 contains 13 residues. Here the CDR3 reads CASRLAGGGEQFF. CDR3 sequence (DNA): TGTGCCAGCAGGCTAGCGGGAGGAGGGGAGCAGTTCTTC.

This sequence joins TRBV10-3 and TRBJ1-1; 9 bases line up with TRBD1. Germline V gene sequence: CDR1 ENHRY, CDR2 SYGVKD. The CDR3 extends over 15 amino acids. Trimming cost V 10 bases and J 0 bases; bases outside gene matches: 9. The CDR3 DNA is TGTGCCACCGGGACAGGGATATCCATGAACACTGAAGCTTTCTTT. Protein sequence: CATGTGISMNTEAFF.

The rearrangement links TRBV19 to TRBJ2-7, with a weak D call TRBD2 (5 bases). V was clipped by 5 bases and J by 0 bases, with 14 bases between them. The CDR3 extends over 15 amino acids. CDR1 is LNHDA, CDR2 SQIVND, per germline (reference sequence). CDR3 loop: CASSLKAESSYEQYF. For the CDR3, the DNA is TGTGCCAGTAGTTTAAAAGCGGAAAGCTCCTACGAGCAGTACTTC. Full variable domain (remainder filled in from reference TRBV19 and TRBJ2-7): DGGITQSPKYLFRKEGQNVTLSCEQNLNHDAMYWYRQDPGQGLRLIYYSQIVNDFQKGDIAEGYSVSREKKESFPLTVTSAQKNPTAFYLCASSLKAESSYEQYFGPGTRLTVT.

V usage is TRBV28 and J usage is TRBJ1-4; D might be TRBD1 (5 bases). This CDR3 region has 15 residues. The germline V gene has CDR1 MDHEN and CDR2 SYDVKM. V was pared by 6 bases and J by 0 bases, with 11 bases between. The CDR3 region has the DNA TGTGCCAGCAGCTTTCAGGGTGCAACTAATGAAAAACTGTTTTTT. Its translation is CASSFQGATNEKLFF.

The chain uses TRBV28 and TRBJ1-2; a possible D gene is TRBD1 (6 bases). Trimming left V 2 bases short and J 6 bases short, with 16 bases between. Germline CDR1 reads MDHEN; CDR2 reads SYDVKM. CDR3 size: 15 residues. CDR3 in amino acids: CASSLRPSGAHGYTF. DNA for the CDR3: TGTGCCAGCAGTTTACGCCCTTCAGGGGCTCATGGCTACACCTTC.

The chain joins TRBV27 to TRBJ1-2, with a weak D call TRBD1 (6 bases). The CDR3 has 16 residues. Trimming shortened V by 2 bases and J by 4 bases, and 17 bases separated the two germline ends. Germline CDR1 and CDR2: MNHEY and SMNVEV (reference sequence). The CDR3 reads CASSLEGTPSFYGYTF. CDR3 coding DNA: TGTGCCAGCAGTTTAGAGGGGACACCTTCTTTCTATGGCTACACCTTC.

This sequence joins TRBV6-5 and TRBJ2-1, with TRBD2 identical over 16 bases. The V and J ends lost 0 bases and 13 bases, in that order; junction bases with no gene match: 6. The CDR3 has 16 amino acids. Germline V gene sequence: CDR1 MNHEY, CDR2 SVGAGI. The CDR3 region is CASSYSGLAGGPSQFF. CDR3 sequence (DNA): TGTGCCAGCAGTTACTCGGGACTAGCGGGAGGGCCGAGCCAGTTCTTC.

This rearrangement joins TRBV28 to TRBJ2-6, with 10 bases fitting TRBD1. Germline V CDR1 and CDR2: MDHEN, SYDVKM. This CDR3 contains 17 residues. J lost 2 bases, V lost 5 bases, and 6 bases had no gene match. CDR3 region: CASSLGQGSAGANVLTF. The CDR3 bases are TGTGCCAGCAGTCTGGGACAGGGGTCGGCTGGGGCCAACGTCCTGACTTTC.

The V gene is TRBV10-2, the J gene TRBJ1-1; D is possibly TRBD1 (5 bases). Germline lookup yields CDR1 WSHSY and CDR2 SAAADI. CDR3 length: 12 amino acids. V lost 6 bases, J lost 6 bases, and 11 bases lay in between. In nucleotides, the CDR3 is TGCGCCAGCAGGGACATCTCCGCTGAAGCTTTCTTT. Protein: CASRDISAEAFF.

The chain carries TRBV7-5 and TRBJ2-4; the tabulated D call, TRBD1, remains unverified against the DNA. TRBV7-5 is labeled a pseudogene. This CDR3 is built from 16 residues. In DNA form, the CDR3 reads TGTGTCAGAAGCTTAGCTTCGGGACAGGGGAGAAACATTCAGTACTTC. This codes for CVRSLASGQGRNIQYF.

The chain carries TRBV2 and TRBJ2-1; the match to TRBD2 covers 9 bases. The CDR3 consists of 14 residues. The V and J ends lost 4 bases and 4 bases, in that order; junction bases with no gene match: 2. Germline CDR1 SNHLY, CDR2 FYNNEI. CDR3 sequence reads: CASSGTSVYNEQFF. CDR3 bases: TGTGCCAGCAGTGGGACTAGCGTTTACAATGAGCAGTTCTTC.

V gene TRBV7-2 combines with J gene TRBJ2-1; the match to TRBD2 covers 13 bases. After removal of 5 bases from V and 4 bases from J, the junction contained 5 bases not matched to a gene. The CDR3 loop spans 16 amino acids. The V gene's germline CDR1 is SGHTA and CDR2 FQGNSA. The CDR3 region is CASSLGLAGEYNEQFF. DNA of the CDR3: TGTGCCAGCAGCCTTGGACTAGCGGGGGAGTACAATGAGCAGTTCTTC. Full variable domain (outside the CDR3, taken from reference TRBV7-2 and TRBJ2-1): GAGVSQSPSNKVTEKGKDVELRCDPISGHTALYWYRQSLGQGLEFLIYFQGNSAPDKSGLPSDRFSAERTGGSVSTLTIQRTQQEDSAVYLCASSLGLAGEYNEQFFGPGTRLTVL.

J is TRBJ2-3 and V is TRBV27, with 9 bases that match TRBD2. Germline loops: CDR1 MNHEY, CDR2 SMNVEV (reference sequence). The V and J ends lost 3 bases and 5 bases, in that order; junction bases with no gene match: 6. The CDR3 is 15 residues long. This CDR3 is CASSFGGRAKDTQYF. The CDR3 nucleotides read TGTGCCAGCAGTTTTGGCGGGAGGGCAAAAGATACGCAGTATTTT.

The rearrangement links TRBV19 to TRBJ2-3; tentative D call: TRBD1 (6 bases). Per the germline V gene, CDR1 is LNHDA and CDR2 is SQIVND (reference sequence). The CDR3 consists of 17 residues. V shed 0 bases and J shed 0 bases, with 13 bases lying between them. The CDR3 sequence is CASSIEGAGYSTDTQYF. The CDR3 region has the DNA TGTGCCAGTAGTATAGAGGGGGCCGGTTACAGCACAGATACGCAGTATTTT. The whole variable domain, remainder taken from reference TRBV19 and TRBJ2-3, is DGGITQSPKYLFRKEGQNVTLSCEQNLNHDAMYWYRQDPGQGLRLIYYSQIVNDFQKGDIAEGYSVSREKKESFPLTVTSAQKNPTAFYLCASSIEGAGYSTDTQYFGPGTRLTVL.

V usage is TRBV2 and J usage is TRBJ2-5; D not resolved. Germline CDR1 is SNHLY and CDR2 is FYNNEI. CDR3 length: 15 amino acids. The germline V and J ends were trimmed by 2 bases and 5 bases, with 15 bases remaining between them. The CDR3 loop is CASSEIGRPDETQYF. The DNA for the CDR3 is TGTGCCAGCAGTGAAATCGGCAGGCCAGACGAGACCCAGTACTTC. Drawing the rest from reference TRBV2 and TRBJ2-5, the complete variable domain is EPEVTQTPSHQVTQMGQEVILRCVPISNHLYFYWYRQILGQKVEFLVSFYNNEISEKSEIFDDQFSVERPDGSNFTLKIRSTKLEDSAMYFCASSEIGRPDETQYFGPGTRLLVL.

This sequence joins TRBV7-9 and TRBJ2-3; D may be TRBD1 (6 bases). Germline CDR1 reads SEHNR; CDR2 reads FQNEAQ (reference sequence). This CDR3 spans 14 amino acids. V lost 5 bases, J lost 3 bases, and 12 bases lay in between. CDR3 DNA: TGTGCCAGCAGCCCAGACAGGACGACAGATACGCAGTATTTT. Its translation: CASSPDRTTDTQYF.

The chain combines TRBV5-6 with TRBJ1-5, with 7 bases lining up with TRBD1. The CDR3 loop spans 13 amino acids. J was trimmed by 7 bases and V by 4 bases; bases with no gene match: 5. Germline loops: CDR1 SGHDT, CDR2 YYEEEE. As DNA, the CDR3 is TGTGCCAGCAGCGCTTACAGGGGACAGCCCCAGCATTTT. Translating gives CASSAYRGQPQHF.

This sequence joins TRBV6-5 and TRBJ1-5, with unresolved D. CDR3 length: 13 residues. Germline V gives CDR1 MNHEY, CDR2 SVGAGI. The V and J ends lost 0 bases and 15 bases respectively, with 15 bases between them. The CDR3 spells CASSYSKMANRHF. The CDR3 DNA is TGTGCCAGCAGTTACTCGAAAATGGCAAATCGGCATTTT.

The chain employs TRBV4-2 and TRBJ1-2, with D possibly TRBD1 on 5 matching bases. V lost 0 bases to trimming and J lost 5 bases, with 16 bases between them. The CDR3 spans 16 residues. Germline CDR1 and CDR2: LGHNA and YNFKEQ. CDR3 loop: CASSQDWQGRTYGYTF. For the CDR3, the DNA is TGTGCCAGCAGCCAAGATTGGCAGGGAAGAACGTATGGCTACACCTTC.

The V call is TRBV6-5, the J call TRBJ2-3; D might be TRBD2 (5 bases). Germline V CDR1 and CDR2: MNHEY, SVGAGI. This CDR3 has 13 amino acids. Between the trimmed V and J ends, which lost 6 bases and 7 bases, there was a span of 14 bases. As DNA, the CDR3 is TGTGCCAGCAGCCGTAAGGAGGCGAATACGCAGTATTTT. Protein: CASSRKEANTQYF.

The chain uses TRBV6-5 and TRBJ2-3; D remains unclear. The germline V gene has CDR1 MNHEY and CDR2 SVGAGI. The CDR3 covers 13 residues. V lost 6 bases and J 4 bases, leaving 11 bases between the germline ends. CDR3 amino acids: CASSLGSADTQYF. CDR3 DNA sequence: TGTGCCAGCAGCCTAGGCTCCGCAGATACGCAGTATTTT.

The gene calls are TRBV7-2 and TRBJ2-3; 9 bases are a match to TRBD2. Germline assignment: CDR1 SGHTA and CDR2 FQGNSA. This CDR3 has 16 residues. V was pared by 4 bases and J by 1 base, with 6 bases of the junction left unmatched. CDR3 nucleotides: TGTGCCAGCAGCTCGAATTTAGCGGGAGGCACAGATACGCAGTATTTT. Its protein product is CASSSNLAGGTDTQYF.